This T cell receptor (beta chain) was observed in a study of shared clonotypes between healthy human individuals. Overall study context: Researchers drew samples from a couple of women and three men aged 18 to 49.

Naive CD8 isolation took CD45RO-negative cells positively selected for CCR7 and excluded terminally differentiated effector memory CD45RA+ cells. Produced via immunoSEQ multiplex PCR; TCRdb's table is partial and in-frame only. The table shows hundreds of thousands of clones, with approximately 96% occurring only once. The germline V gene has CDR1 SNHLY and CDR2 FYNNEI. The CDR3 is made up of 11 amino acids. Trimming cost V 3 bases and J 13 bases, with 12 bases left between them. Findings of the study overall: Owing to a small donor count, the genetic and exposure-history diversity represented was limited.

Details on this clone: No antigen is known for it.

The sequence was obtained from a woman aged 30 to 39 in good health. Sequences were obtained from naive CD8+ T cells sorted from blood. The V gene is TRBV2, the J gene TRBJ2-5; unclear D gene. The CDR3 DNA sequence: TGTGCCAGCAGTGATACCTACGATATGTACTTC. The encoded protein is CASSDTYDMYF.